The clone carrying this T cell receptor beta chain was found once. Its antigen is not identified. The assay was immunoSEQ multiplex PCR, and TCRdb's table has in-frame clones only and misses some. The sample holds over 65,000 clones, roughly 90% seen once. With 0 bases removed from V and 3 bases from J, the gap between germline ends came to 9 bases. The CDR3 runs to 14 residues. CDR1 and CDR2 from the germline V gene are MNHNY and SVGAGI (reference sequence). The data were taken from a study of graft-versus-host responses after intestinal transplantation. Study context: Those transplanted obtained multivisceral, liver-intestinal, or isolated intestinal grafts.

Whole-study results and caveats: Recipient marrow held GvH clones, some first seen in ileum or blood. The study found high graft-versus-host to host-versus-graft clonal ratios in allografts of patients with graft-donor T cell macrochimerism.

The origin of this receptor is a human donor who was the organ donor for an intestinal transplant. This material consisted of unstimulated CD8+ T cells sorted from spleen or lymph node cells, taken before transplant. The chain combines TRBV6-6 with TRBJ2-7; D gene ambiguous. CDR3 in amino acids: CASSYSGRIYEQYF. For the CDR3, the DNA is TGTGCCAGCAGTTACTCCGGCAGGATCTACGAGCAGTACTTC.